One and the same sample provided the 24 T cell receptor beta chains below, sequenced in a study of control samples from healthy donors and cancer patients. Generated by immunoSEQ multiplex PCR, the TCRdb table keeps only in-frame clones and is missing some. The data hold around 150,000 clones, with about 95% observed a single time. Sequenced material: PBMCs. The receptors derive from a man aged 60 to 69 with colorectal cancer.

V usage is TRBV28 and J usage is TRBJ2-3; D possibly matches TRBD1 or TRBD2 (5 bases each). The CDR3 sequence is 13 residues long. Trimming removed 6 bases at V and 0 bases at J, with 7 bases between. Germline assignment: CDR1 MDHEN and CDR2 SYDVKM. The CDR3 sequence: CASSGDSTDTQYF. DNA for the CDR3: TGTGCCAGCAGCGGGGACAGCACAGATACGCAGTATTTT.

The CDR3 loop reads CASSYGTEETQYF. DNA of the CDR3: TGTGCCAGCAGTTACGGGACGGAAGAGACCCAGTACTTC. The chain links TRBV6-5 to TRBJ2-5; D tentatively fits TRBD1 or TRBD2 (5 bases each). Trimming took off 2 bases at V and 3 bases at J, with 7 bases between the two ends. CDR1 and CDR2 from the germline V gene are MNHEY and SVGAGI. CDR3 size: 13 residues.

V is TRBV30 and J is TRBJ1-2; 12 nucleotides align to TRBD1. CDR1 and CDR2 (germline): GTSNPN, SVGIG (reference sequence). Trimming removed 4 bases from V and 7 bases from J; junction bases left unmatched: 4. The CDR3 is 13 residues long. CDR3 amino acids: CAWTRDRGPGYTF. The CDR3 nucleotides are TGTGCCTGGACTCGGGACAGGGGGCCTGGCTACACCTTC.

V usage is TRBV10-2 and J usage is TRBJ1-1; the D gene is possibly TRBD1 (5 bases). The germline V and J ends were trimmed by 5 bases and 4 bases, with 14 bases remaining between them. CDR1 and CDR2 from the germline V gene are WSHSY and SAAADI. This CDR3 region has 14 residues. Here the CDR3 reads CASSPQGGSTEAFF. CDR3 DNA sequence: TGCGCCAGCAGTCCCCAGGGCGGAAGCACTGAAGCTTTCTTT.

Comment on this clone: One end of the junction does not line up with germline, which may come from a read error. The chain joins TRBV5-1 to TRBJ2-7; TRBD1 agrees at 10 bases. CDR1 and CDR2 (germline): SGHRS, YFSETQ. The CDR3 extends over 14 amino acids. The CDR3 region has the DNA TGCGCCAGCAGCCAGGGACAGGGGATCTACGAGCAGTGCTTC. Its translation: CASSQGQGIYEQCF.

This clone is a singleton in its sample. This sequence joins TRBV4-1 and TRBJ1-4; D remains ambiguous. The CDR3 runs to 13 residues. Germline V gene lookup returns CDR1 MGHRA and CDR2 YSYEKL. Trimming removed 4 bases at V and 6 bases at J, with 9 bases between. The CDR3 bases are TGCGCCAGCAGCCCGTCGGAGGATGAAAAACTGTTTTTT. Amino acids: CASSPSEDEKLFF.

The chain's CDR3 is CASSQGLPGQGNQPQHF. The CDR3 DNA reads TGTGCCAGCAGCCAAGGCCTACCGGGACAGGGCAATCAGCCCCAGCATTTT. This chain joins TRBV3-1 (or the pseudogene TRBV3-2) and TRBJ1-5; 8 bases agree with TRBD1. The CDR3 has 17 amino acids. The germline CDR1 and CDR2 sequences are LGHDT and YNNKEL (reference sequence). The V segment lost 1 base and the J segment 2 bases; nucleotides outside the gene matches: 7.

This chain joins TRBV19 and TRBJ1-2; TRBD1 agrees at 8 bases. This CDR3 is 15 amino acids long. V was clipped by 6 bases and J by 0 bases; unmatched bases: 6. The germline V gene encodes CDR1 LNHDA and CDR2 SQIVND (reference sequence). CDR3 sequence (DNA): TGTGCCAGTAGACCGGACAGGGAACCTAACTATGGCTACACCTTC. This gives the protein CASRPDREPNYGYTF.

The chain links TRBV19 to TRBJ2-2, with a tentative D call TRBD2 (6 bases). CDR1 and CDR2 from the germline V gene are LNHDA and SQIVND (reference sequence). Trimming cost V 5 bases and J 5 bases, with 9 bases left between them. The CDR3 loop spans 13 amino acids. The DNA for the CDR3 is TGTGCCAGTAGTCGCGCGGGAACCGGGGAGCTGTTTTTT. It specifies CASSRAGTGELFF.

V and J are TRBV7-9 and TRBJ1-2; D call uncertain. Germline CDR1 SEHNR, CDR2 FQNEAQ (reference sequence). Trimming removed 5 bases from V and 8 bases from J, with 12 bases in between. This CDR3 has 12 amino acids. CDR3 sequence reads: CASSLGPVGYTF. The CDR3 DNA follows: TGTGCCAGCAGCCTTGGACCTGTAGGCTACACCTTC. The full variable domain, completed using reference TRBV7-9 and TRBJ1-2, is DTGVSQNPRHKITKRGQNVTFRCDPISEHNRLYWYRQTLGQGPEFLTYFQNEAQLEKSRLLSDRFSAERPKGSFSTLEIQRTEQGDSAMYLCASSLGPVGYTFGSGTRLTVV.

This rearrangement joins TRBV3-1 (or the pseudogene TRBV3-2) to TRBJ1-1; D is ambiguous. Germline loops: CDR1 LGHDT, CDR2 YNNKEL (reference sequence). This CDR3 has 15 amino acids. V was clipped by 0 bases and J by 4 bases, with 12 bases between them. The CDR3 loop is CASSQDLAPRTEAFF. CDR3 coding DNA: TGTGCCAGCAGCCAAGATCTCGCACCACGCACTGAAGCTTTCTTT.

The V gene is TRBV7-2, the J gene TRBJ2-3; D perhaps matches TRBD1 (6 bases). CDR1 is SGHTA, CDR2 FQGNSA, per germline. There are 15 residues in the CDR3. V was pared by 1 base and J by 1 base, with 9 bases between. The CDR3 reads CASSLVGGGTDTQYF. In DNA form, the CDR3 reads TGTGCCAGCAGCTTAGTAGGGGGTGGCACAGATACGCAGTATTTT.

The chain couples TRBV5-6 to TRBJ2-2; 10 nucleotides line up with TRBD1. Per the germline V gene, CDR1 is SGHDT and CDR2 is YYEEEE. The junction had 9 bases not matched to a gene; V was cut back by 4 bases and J by 3 bases. This CDR3 spans 17 amino acids. The CDR3 here is CASSALTGGMDTGELFF. For the CDR3, the DNA is TGTGCCAGCAGCGCACTGACAGGGGGCATGGACACCGGGGAGCTGTTTTTT.

The CDR3 coding sequence is TGTGCCAGCAGCTTCCTCGGAGACACTGAAGCTTTCTTT. It encodes CASSFLGDTEAFF. J is TRBJ1-1 and V is TRBV11-3, with D uncertain. Germline values: CDR1 SGHNT, CDR2 YENEEA. The CDR3 loop spans 13 amino acids. Trimming left V 3 bases short and J 3 bases short, with 8 bases between.

The chain uses TRBV7-2 and TRBJ2-7; TRBD1 agrees at 12 bases. Germline loops: CDR1 SGHTA, CDR2 FQGNSA. Trimming at V came to 8 bases and at J to 7 bases, leaving 6 bases not matched to a gene. The CDR3 covers 13 residues. As DNA, the CDR3 is TGTGCCAGCGGGACAGGGGGCCGGGTTGAGCAGTACTTC. This sequence encodes CASGTGGRVEQYF. Combining the CDR3 with reference TRBV7-2 and TRBJ2-7 gives the whole variable domain GAGVSQSPSNKVTEKGKDVELRCDPISGHTALYWYRQSLGQGLEFLIYFQGNSAPDKSGLPSDRFSAERTGGSVSTLTIQRTQQEDSAVYLCASGTGGRVEQYFGPGTRLTVT.

V gene TRBV10-2 combines with J gene TRBJ2-2, with TRBD2 identical over 8 bases. This CDR3 has 16 residues. After removal of 0 bases from V and 6 bases from J, the junction contained 6 bases not matched to a gene. Germline V lookup: CDR1 WSHSY, CDR2 SAAADI. CDR3 nucleotide sequence: TGCGCCAGCAGTGAGTCGGGACTAGTAATCGCCGGGGAGCTGTTTTTT. This translates into CASSESGLVIAGELFF.

The chain carries TRBV24-1 and TRBJ2-3, with 11 bases lining up with TRBD2. Trimming cost V 5 bases and J 6 bases; bases outside gene matches: 3. CDR3 size: 14 residues. The germline gives CDR1 KGHDR, CDR2 SFDVKD. The CDR3 sequence is CATSVAGGEDTQYF. The CDR3, as DNA: TGTGCCACCAGTGTAGCGGGGGGGGAGGATACGCAGTATTTT.

Comment on this clone: The sample holds other DNA sequences that translate to the same CDR3. The chain recombines TRBV11-3 with TRBJ2-7, with D hard to call. Germline CDR1 is SGHNT and CDR2 is YENEEA. Trimming took 5 bases from V and 0 from J, leaving 8 bases between them. The CDR3 sequence is 13 residues long. The CDR3 sequence: CASSLQSSYEQYF. DNA of the CDR3: TGTGCCAGCAGCCTACAGAGCTCCTACGAGCAGTACTTC.

CDR3 in amino acids: CASSQQGNEQYF. The CDR3 DNA is TGTGCCAGCAGCCAACAGGGAAACGAGCAGTACTTC. The chain is built from TRBV13 and TRBJ2-7, with D tentatively TRBD1 (6 bases). The CDR3 runs 12 residues. Deletions cut 5 bases from V and 5 bases from J, with 10 bases between. The germline V gene has CDR1 PRHDT and CDR2 FYEKMQ (reference sequence).

The V and J genes are TRBV5-1 and TRBJ2-7; TRBD1 or TRBD2 may be the D gene (6 bases each). The V end was cut by 0 bases, the J end by 0 bases, with 13 bases between. The CDR3 extends over 16 amino acids. Per the germline V gene, CDR1 is SGHRS and CDR2 is YFSETQ. In nucleotides, the CDR3 is TGCGCCAGCAGCTTGGCAATCGGGGGCAACTCCTACGAGCAGTACTTC. Protein: CASSLAIGGNSYEQYF.

J is TRBJ2-3 and V is TRBV6-6; D not resolved. Germline CDR1 reads MNHNY; CDR2 reads SVGAGI (reference sequence). The CDR3 spans 12 residues. V was shortened by 7 bases and J by 4 bases, with 9 bases between the two germline ends. The CDR3 loop reads CASKQVSDTQYF. CDR3 bases: TGTGCCAGCAAGCAGGTCTCAGATACGCAGTATTTT.

J is TRBJ2-7 and V is TRBV11-2; D perhaps matches TRBD1 (6 bases). Deletions cut 1 base from V and 6 bases from J, with 10 bases between. This CDR3 spans 13 amino acids. Looked up from germline, CDR1 is SGHAT and CDR2 is FQNNGV. CDR3 in DNA: TGTGCCAGCAGCTTAGCAGGGGCAGGCGAGCAGTACTTC. It codes for CASSLAGAGEQYF. The variable domain in full, completed from reference TRBV11-2 and TRBJ2-7, reads EAGVAQSPRYKIIEKRQSVAFWCNPISGHATLYWYQQILGQGPKLLIQFQNNGVVDDSQLPKDRFSAERLKGVDSTLKIQPAKLEDSAVYLCASSLAGAGEQYFGPGTRLTVT.

This rearrangement joins TRBV7-2 to TRBJ2-6; D call uncertain. Germline-derived CDR1 and CDR2 are SGHTA and FQGNSA. Between the trimmed V and J ends, which lost 6 bases and 0 bases, there was a span of 9 bases. The CDR3 sequence is 15 residues long. CDR3 in amino acids: CASSSQSSGANVLTF. The CDR3 bases are TGTGCCAGCAGTTCACAGAGCTCTGGGGCCAACGTCCTGACTTTC. The entire variable domain, with the rest obtained from reference TRBV7-2 and TRBJ2-6, is as follows: GAGVSQSPSNKVTEKGKDVELRCDPISGHTALYWYRQSLGQGLEFLIYFQGNSAPDKSGLPSDRFSAERTGGSVSTLTIQRTQQEDSAVYLCASSSQSSGANVLTFGAGSRLTVL.

CDR3 region: CASSQDRRGGYGYTF. The DNA for the CDR3 is TGCGCCAGCAGCCAAGATCGCAGGGGAGGGTATGGCTACACCTTC. This chain connects TRBV4-3 to TRBJ1-2; TRBD1 is a possible D gene (6 bases). The V gene's germline CDR1 is LGHNA and CDR2 YSLEER. V shed 0 bases and J shed 5 bases, with 13 bases lying between them. This CDR3 has 15 residues.